This TCR beta chain was observed in a study of blood T cell repertoires in COVID-19. CDR3 length: 15 residues. The germline V gene has CDR1 SGHRS and CDR2 YFSETQ. J lost 8 bases, V lost 2 bases, and 9 bases had no gene match. Using immunoSEQ multiplex PCR, the repertoire was profiled, and TCRdb retains in-frame clones only, with some absent. Found here are some 270,000 clones, roughly nine tenths of them singletons; the top ten hold about 1.8%. This clonotype was obtained from a woman in her thirties or forties who had recovered from COVID-19. The J gene is TRBJ1-4, the V gene TRBV5-1; 7 nucleotides agree with TRBD1. The sample comprised PBMCs or T cells enriched from blood (not recorded which). The CDR3 loop reads CASSFPGTAPEKLFF. CDR3 sequence (DNA): TGCGCCAGCAGCTTCCCCGGGACAGCGCCCGAAAAACTGTTTTTT. The whole variable domain, filled in from reference TRBV5-1 and TRBJ1-4, reads KAGVTQTPRYLIKTRGQQVTLSCSPISGHRSVSWYQQTPGQGLQFLFEYFSETQRNKGNFPGRFSGRQFSNSRSEMNVSTLELGDSALYLCASSFPGTAPEKLFFGSGTQLSVL.